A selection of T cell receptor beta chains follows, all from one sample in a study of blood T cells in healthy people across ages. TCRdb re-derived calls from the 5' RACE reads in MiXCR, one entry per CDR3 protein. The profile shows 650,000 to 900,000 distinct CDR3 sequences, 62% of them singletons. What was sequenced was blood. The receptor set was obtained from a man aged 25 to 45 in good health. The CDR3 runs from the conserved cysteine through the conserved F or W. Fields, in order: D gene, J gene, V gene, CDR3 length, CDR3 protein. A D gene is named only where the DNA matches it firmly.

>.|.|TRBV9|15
CASSVATGHRYEQYF
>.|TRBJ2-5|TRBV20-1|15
CSARGLRGRQETQYF
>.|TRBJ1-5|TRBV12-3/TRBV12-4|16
CASTPLGGSGDQPQHF
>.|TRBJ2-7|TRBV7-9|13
CASSLEWGDEQYF
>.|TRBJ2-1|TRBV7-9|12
CASSARYNEQFF
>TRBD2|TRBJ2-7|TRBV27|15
CASRWTSGGTYEQYF
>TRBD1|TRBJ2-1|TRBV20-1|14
CSASDRGSYNEQFF
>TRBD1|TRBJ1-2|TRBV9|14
CASSSGQPLRGYTF
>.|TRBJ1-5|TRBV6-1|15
CASSEFQGKNQPQHF
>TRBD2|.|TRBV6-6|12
CASGSGFNIQYF